This record covers a single T cell receptor beta chain. The antigen is not known. MiXCR was run by TCRdb on the reads, yielding one entry per CDR3 protein. The sample consists of nearly 700,000 distinct CDR3 sequences, 30% to 40% of them appearing once. These data belong to a study of T cell repertoires in cytomegalovirus infection. Study details: The authors used CMV epitopes that were HLA-C-restricted (recently identified) and HLA-B-restricted (well studied). Carrying CMV and the relevant HLA type showed in public TCR beta signatures.

General observations from the study: Accumulated public TCR beta family frequency recognized individuals carrying CMV together with the relevant HLA.

The material was cultured PBMCs, obtained from culture after CMV antigen stimulation. This clonotype was sampled from a human donor in good health (CMV status not recorded). Some clones in this sample may be carry-over from other donors' samples.

CDR3 DNA sequence: TGTGCCACCGCGGTTAGCGGGGGGTCCCGAAGCTCCTACAATGAGCAGTTCTTC. Translation gives CATAVSGGSRSSYNEQFF. The V gene is TRBV24-1, the J gene TRBJ2-1; TRBD2 matches 10 bases. With 9 bases clipped from V and 0 bases from J, the junction kept 13 bases outside the gene matches. The CDR3 runs 18 residues. Germline V gene sequence: CDR1 KGHDR, CDR2 SFDVKD.